The 20 T cell receptor beta chains reported below all come from one sample, sequenced in a study of blood T cell repertoires in COVID-19 (dated by TCRdb to 2020 to 2021). Library creation used the immunoSEQ multiplex PCR assay. The source is immuneACCESS, and TCRdb retained only in-frame sequences with V and J called. Part of the clones is not carried over; for the studies checked, unresolved V genes explain less than half of this, and the remainder is unexplained. For this sample the table gives 150,000 to 200,000 clones, of which approximately 90% were detected only once. In total, the top ten clones hold approximately 4.5% of the sample. Sequenced sample: peripheral blood. Receptor source: a human donor in a cohort sampled during active COVID-19.

This sequence joins TRBV29-1 and TRBJ2-5, with 7 bases identical to TRBD2. Germline V gene sequence: CDR1 SQVTM, CDR2 ANQGSEA. With V trimmed by 4 bases and J by 7 bases, 18 bases remained unmatched. This CDR3 contains 16 residues. The CDR3 region is CSVGGGLQRALGTQYF. In DNA, the CDR3 is TGCAGCGTTGGGGGGGGACTACAAAGGGCCCTGGGGACCCAGTACTTC.

CDR3 protein: CASSLSLQGPLSGANVLTF. The CDR3 DNA reads TGCGCCAGCAGCTTGTCACTACAGGGCCCTCTCTCTGGGGCCAACGTCCTGACTTTC. The V and J genes are TRBV5-1 and TRBJ2-6; TRBD1 is a possible D gene (6 bases). The CDR3 consists of 19 residues. The V gene's germline CDR1 is SGHRS and CDR2 YFSETQ. The ends were cut back, 1 base at V and 0 bases at J, with 17 bases in the middle.

The chain recombines TRBV4-3 with TRBJ1-6, with 10 bases lining up with TRBD1. The CDR3 is 15 residues long. The V gene end was trimmed by 5 bases and the J gene end by 7 bases; junction bases not matched to a gene: 5. Looked up from germline, CDR1 is LGHNA and CDR2 is YSLEER. CDR3 residues: CASSERDRGNSPLHF. The CDR3 DNA follows: TGCGCCAGCAGCGAGCGGGACAGGGGCAATTCACCCCTCCACTTT.

The chain uses TRBV18 and TRBJ2-7; 7 bases map to TRBD1. Germline loops: CDR1 KGHSH, CDR2 LQKENI. This CDR3 spans 13 amino acids. With V trimmed by 5 bases and J by 9 bases, 10 bases remained unmatched. CDR3 loop: CASSTTAGGTQYF. As DNA, the CDR3 is TGTGCCAGCTCAACGACAGCAGGGGGAACGCAGTACTTC.

The rearrangement joins TRBV7-9 to TRBJ1-4; D may be TRBD1 (5 bases). Germline V gene lookup returns CDR1 SEHNR and CDR2 FQNEAQ (reference sequence). Trimming stripped 4 bases from V and 1 base from J, with 13 bases between. CDR3 size: 16 residues. As DNA, the CDR3 is TGTGCCAGCAGCTCGCTGGGGGGGGGAACTAATGAAAAACTGTTTTTT. Protein sequence: CASSSLGGGTNEKLFF.

The rearrangement joins TRBV6-2 or TRBV6-3 to TRBJ2-7; 7 nucleotides match TRBD2. V trimming: 5 bases; J trimming: 3 bases; junction bases outside the gene matches: 1. CDR1 is MNHEY and CDR2 is SVGEGT in the germline V gene. This CDR3 has 12 amino acids. The CDR3, as DNA: TGTGCCAGCAGTCGGGGGGTCTACGAGCAGTACTTC. Translating gives CASSRGVYEQYF.

This chain links TRBV6-5 with TRBJ1-1; the match to TRBD1 covers 11 bases. With 4 bases clipped from V and 3 bases from J, the junction kept 1 base outside the gene matches. The CDR3 sequence is 14 residues long. Looked up from germline, CDR1 is MNHEY and CDR2 is SVGAGI. The CDR3 DNA reads as TGTGCCAGCAGTTGGGGACAGGGGGACACTGAAGCTTTCTTT. Protein sequence: CASSWGQGDTEAFF.

Note on this clone: Within the sample, other DNA sequences also encode this same CDR3. The rearrangement uses TRBV6-6 and TRBJ2-5, with 12 bases matching TRBD2. Unmatched junction bases numbered 0, after V lost 2 bases and J lost 2 bases. The germline V gene encodes CDR1 MNHNY and CDR2 SVGAGI (reference sequence). This CDR3 spans 15 amino acids. The CDR3 is CASSYTSGGQETQYF. For the CDR3, the DNA is TGTGCCAGCAGTTACACTAGCGGGGGGCAAGAGACCCAGTACTTC.

The chain has TRBV30 and TRBJ1-2; TRBD1 agrees at 7 bases. CDR3 length: 15 residues. Germline V gene sequence: CDR1 GTSNPN, CDR2 SVGIG (reference sequence). With 1 base clipped from V and 5 bases from J, the junction kept 10 bases outside the gene matches. The DNA of the CDR3 is TGTGCCTGGAGTGCAGGCCCCGGGACAGAATATGGCTACACCTTC. Translating it yields CAWSAGPGTEYGYTF.

The chain uses TRBV12-5 and TRBJ1-4; D gene ambiguous. This CDR3 spans 11 amino acids. The germline CDR1 and CDR2 sequences are LGHNT and FRNRAP. Trimming took off 3 bases at V and 7 bases at J, with 3 bases between the two ends. The CDR3 coding sequence is TGTGCTAGTGGTTTCCGTGAAAAACTGTTTTTT. Its protein is CASGFREKLFF.

CDR3 sequence: CASSEGEQGSAEAFF. CDR3 nucleotides: TGTGCCAGCAGTGAAGGAGAACAGGGTAGCGCTGAAGCTTTCTTT. The gene calls are TRBV6-1 and TRBJ1-1, with a tentative D call TRBD1 (6 bases). This CDR3 has 15 amino acids. The V gene lost 1 base and the J gene lost 6 bases, with 15 bases spanning the gap. The germline V gene encodes CDR1 MNHNS and CDR2 SASEGT.

The V and J genes are TRBV4-3 and TRBJ2-3, with D possibly being TRBD2 (5 bases). The germline V and J ends were trimmed by 0 bases and 6 bases, with 13 bases remaining between them. Looked up from germline, CDR1 is LGHNA and CDR2 is YSLEER. This CDR3 has 15 residues. The chain's CDR3 is CASSQETRNADTQYF. CDR3 sequence (DNA): TGCGCCAGCAGCCAAGAAACTAGAAACGCTGATACGCAGTATTTT.

V and J are TRBV15 and TRBJ2-5, with D perhaps TRBD1 (5 bases). Per the germline V gene, CDR1 is LNHNV and CDR2 is YYDKDF (reference sequence). This CDR3 is 13 amino acids long. V was shortened by 3 bases and J by 2 bases, with 7 bases between the two germline ends. DNA of the CDR3: TGTGCCACCAGCAGGACAGTTCAAGAGACCCAGTACTTC. This sequence encodes CATSRTVQETQYF.

This clone was picked up a small number of times. The chain couples TRBV5-6 to TRBJ2-2, with 8 bases that match TRBD2. V trimming: 2 bases; J trimming: 8 bases; junction bases outside the gene matches: 8. The germline V gene encodes CDR1 SGHDT and CDR2 YYEEEE. The CDR3 runs 15 residues. In nucleotides, the CDR3 is TGTGCCAGCAGCTTCGGGACTAGGGTCTCTGGGGAGCTGTTTTTT. This encodes CASSFGTRVSGELFF.

Turning to this clone: The same CDR3 is also encoded by other DNA sequences in this sample. The rearrangement uses TRBV9 and TRBJ2-7, with 9 bases fitting TRBD2. Germline-derived CDR1 and CDR2 are SGDLS and YYNGEE. Trimming removed 0 bases from V and 0 bases from J; junction bases left unmatched: 1. This CDR3 is 15 amino acids long. This CDR3 is CASSVGSGSSYEQYF. Written as DNA, the CDR3 is TGTGCCAGCAGCGTAGGTAGCGGGAGCTCCTACGAGCAGTACTTC.

This clone was detected many times. This sequence joins TRBV4-1 and TRBJ2-2; the match to TRBD1 covers 8 bases. The CDR3 consists of 14 residues. Losses at the gene ends were 4 bases for V and 5 bases for J; bases not matched to a gene: 3. The germline gives CDR1 MGHRA, CDR2 YSYEKL. The CDR3 spells CASSPDRGTGELFF. The CDR3 bases are TGCGCCAGCAGCCCAGACAGGGGAACCGGGGAGCTGTTTTTT.

The V gene is TRBV5-6, the J gene TRBJ2-7; 7 bases match TRBD2. The length of the CDR3 is 15 residues. Germline CDR1 is SGHDT and CDR2 is YYEEEE. V lost 1 base, J lost 4 bases, and 8 bases stayed unmatched. CDR3 sequence: CASSLLAGEWYEQYF. The DNA for the CDR3 is TGTGCCAGCAGCTTGTTGGCGGGGGAATGGTACGAGCAGTACTTC. The full variable domain, in which reference TRBV5-6 and TRBJ2-7 provide the parts outside the CDR3, is DAGVTQSPTHLIKTRGQQVTLRCSPKSGHDTVSWYQQALGQGPQFIFQYYEEEERQRGNFPDRFSGHQFPNYSSELNVNALLLGDSALYLCASSLLAGEWYEQYFGPGTRLTVT.

There are a few counts of this clone. This sequence joins TRBV27 and TRBJ1-1; 11 bases line up with TRBD1. V shed 9 bases, J shed 4 bases, and the junction held 13 bases outside the gene matches. CDR3 length: 16 amino acids. The V gene's germline CDR1 is MNHEY and CDR2 SMNVEV (reference sequence). The CDR3 loop is CASALSPGTGGTEAFF. DNA of the CDR3: TGTGCCAGTGCACTTAGTCCCGGGACAGGGGGCACTGAAGCTTTCTTT.

The chain carries TRBV7-2 and TRBJ2-7; tentative D call: TRBD1 (6 bases). This CDR3 spans 14 amino acids. In germline, CDR1 is SGHTA, CDR2 FQGNSA. V was shortened by 1 base and J by 7 bases, with 14 bases between the two germline ends. The CDR3 sequence is CASSLGSTGQEQYF. DNA for the CDR3: TGTGCCAGCAGCTTAGGGTCTACTGGACAGGAGCAGTACTTC.

The V and J genes are TRBV25-1 and TRBJ2-1, with 8 bases aligning to TRBD2. The CDR3 is 15 amino acids. V lost 5 bases, J lost 8 bases, and 11 bases stayed unmatched. CDR1 and CDR2 (germline): MGHDK, SYGVNS. The CDR3 DNA is TGTGCCAGCAGTCCCACCAGCGGGGGTGCAGATGAGCAGTTCTTC. This gives the protein CASSPTSGGADEQFF.